This T cell receptor beta chain came from a study of blood T cell repertoires in COVID-19. Study context: Material from acute and convalescent COVID-19 was sourced from the United States, Italy and Spain.

In terms of age and location, participants ranged from roughly 18 to 100 years and lived in about two dozen US areas. Clinical history as reported by participants underpinned cohort assignment. The assay was immunoSEQ multiplex PCR, and TCRdb's table has in-frame clones only and misses some. The sample contains around 310,000 clones, roughly nine tenths of which appear only once. Sequencing was done on a sample of PBMCs or T cells enriched from blood (not recorded which). This clonotype was obtained from a woman aged 25-40 years who had recovered from COVID-19.

The CDR3, as DNA: TGTGCCAGTAGTATAGCCGCAGGAGGGCTTAATTCACCCCTCCACTTT. Translating gives CASSIAAGGLNSPLHF. The V and J genes are TRBV19 and TRBJ1-6; D is undetermined. Germline-derived CDR1 and CDR2 are LNHDA and SQIVND (reference sequence). The CDR3 is 16 residues long. V lost 1 base and J 6 bases, leaving 13 bases between the germline ends.